This record covers a single TCR beta chain. The study sequenced TCR beta in blood CD8+ and CD4+ T cells. Controls were healthy donors chosen to match patients in age and sex. TEMRA cells were FACS-enriched, and CD8+ and CD4+ T cells were isolated negatively. The data were taken from a study of CD8 T cells in Susac syndrome. Germline-derived CDR1 and CDR2 are SGHTA and FQGNSA. This CDR3 comprises 13 residues. Between the trimmed V and J ends, which lost 3 bases and 2 bases, there was a span of 8 bases. With random hexamers, roughly 0.45 to 1 ug RNA was reverse transcribed. Coverage of TCR beta CDR3 amplification by immunoSEQ multiplex PCR extended to 54 Vbeta and 13 Jbeta. TCRdb fed the immunoSEQ multiplex PCR reads into MiXCR, producing one record per CDR3 protein. The profile shows 160,000 or so distinct CDR3 sequences, around 93% of them singletons.

Sequences were obtained from CD4+ T cells from PBMCs. The chain recombines TRBV7-2 with TRBJ2-7; the D is unclear. The TCR was taken from a human donor in good health. The CDR3 bases are TGTGCCAGCAGCTTTAGTAGCCCCTACGAGCAGTACTTC. Protein product: CASSFSSPYEQYF.